This T cell receptor beta chain was profiled in a study of blood T cell repertoires in COVID-19. Study background: From T cells, B-cell-depleted T cells, or PBMCs came the material, which was cDNA or gDNA.

The ends were cut back, 1 base at V and 2 bases at J, with 9 bases in the middle. Germline CDR1 SGHTA, CDR2 FQGNSA. The CDR3 consists of 15 residues. Using immunoSEQ multiplex PCR, the repertoire was profiled, and TCRdb retains in-frame clones only, with some absent. This table has approximately 76,000 clones, approximately 83% appearing once. The source material was peripheral blood. This clonotype was sampled from a woman aged 55-75 years with acute or convalescent COVID-19. The chain recombines TRBV7-2 with TRBJ1-3; D ambiguous. This CDR3 reads CASSLVGRTGNTIYF. In nucleotides, the CDR3 is TGTGCCAGCAGCTTAGTAGGGAGAACTGGAAACACCATATATTTT. The full variable domain, rest sourced from reference TRBV7-2 and TRBJ1-3, is GAGVSQSPSNKVTEKGKDVELRCDPISGHTALYWYRQSLGQGLEFLIYFQGNSAPDKSGLPSDRFSAERTGGSVSTLTIQRTQQEDSAVYLCASSLVGRTGNTIYFGEGSWLTVV.